The clone carrying this T cell receptor beta chain was seen a few times. Its antigen is unknown. Prepared TCR beta cDNA libraries contained unique molecular identifiers. Starting from approximately 0.95 to 9.8 million T cells, the study yielded roughly 0.5 million cDNA molecules. In TCRdb, the PCR reads were re-called with MiXCR into one record per CDR3 protein. The top ten hold about 7.6% of the sample, which has roughly 400,000 distinct CDR3 sequences, about 39% seen once. The J segment lost 6 bases and the V segment lost 1 base, leaving 9 bases of the junction unmatched. This CDR3 has 17 residues. The germline V gene has CDR1 MNHEY and CDR2 SMNVEV (reference sequence). The record originates from a study of post-analysis software for immune sequencing data. Overall study: There were relapsing-remitting, secondary progressive and progressive-relapsing multiple sclerosis among the disease courses included.

Points from the study as a whole: Controls significantly exceeded multiple sclerosis patients in normalized Chao1 diversity. Elevated frequency relative to controls characterized roughly five TRBV segments in patients, TRBV5-6, TRBV5-1 and TRBV20-1 among them.

J is TRBJ1-6 and V is TRBV27; 7 bases match TRBD1. The source of this sequence is a girl between 2 and 10 years old with multiple sclerosis. The sample consisted of blood. This CDR3 reads CASSLFPFRDSNSPLHF. CDR3 in DNA: TGTGCCAGCAGTTTATTCCCCTTCCGGGACAGTAATTCACCCCTCCACTTT.